Listed below are T cell receptor beta chains from one sample, sequenced in a study of OX40 agonist ivuxolimab in advanced cancers. Generated by immunoSEQ multiplex PCR, the TCRdb table keeps only in-frame clones and is missing some. This table has 65,000 to 75,000 clones, 88% appearing once. Sequenced material: CD4+ or CD8+ T cells sorted from blood, taken in a trial of the OX40 agonist ivuxolimab. The receptors originated from an adult with an advanced solid tumor such as melanoma, head and neck, liver or kidney cancer. CDR3s include the opening cysteine and the closing phenylalanine or tryptophan. Each record gives: J gene, clone size, V gene, D gene, CDR3 protein, CDR3 DNA. The D gene is left open where the match is weak. Clone size is stated in some rows and not others, as once, few, many or a class when expanded.

J: TRBJ1-2
size: .
V: TRBV27
D: .
CDR3: CASRPRGADYGYTF
DNA: TGTGCCAGCAGGCCACGGGGCGCCGACTATGGCTACACCTTC

J: TRBJ1-1
size: .
V: TRBV6-6
D: TRBD1
CDR3: CASSRTGGTEAFF
DNA: TGTGCCAGCAGCAGGACAGGGGGTACTGAAGCTTTCTTT

J: TRBJ2-7
size: .
V: TRBV27
D: .
CDR3: CASTRTAGSSYEQYF
DNA: TGTGCCAGCACCCGGACGGCGGGGAGCTCCTACGAGCAGTACTTC

J: TRBJ2-3
size: .
V: TRBV2
D: TRBD1
CDR3: CASSKTGAHTDTQYF
DNA: TGTGCCAGCTCCAAAACAGGGGCCCACACAGATACGCAGTATTTT

J: TRBJ2-6
size: .
V: TRBV5-4
D: TRBD1
CDR3: CASSFTQGFSGANVLTF
DNA: TGTGCCAGCAGCTTTACACAGGGGTTCTCTGGGGCCAACGTCCTGACTTTC

J: TRBJ2-7
size: .
V: TRBV6-5
D: TRBD1
CDR3: CASSYSGTDSYEQYF
DNA: TGTGCCAGCAGTTACTCCGGGACAGACTCCTACGAGCAGTACTTC

J: TRBJ2-7
size: .
V: TRBV5-5
D: TRBD1
CDR3: CASTIGQGVTYEQYF
DNA: TGTGCCAGCACCATTGGACAGGGGGTTACCTACGAGCAGTACTTC

J: TRBJ1-5
size: .
V: TRBV15
D: TRBD1
CDR3: CATSLTGGSQPQHF
DNA: TGTGCCACCAGCCTCACAGGGGGCAGTCAGCCCCAGCATTTT

J: TRBJ2-4
size: .
V: TRBV28
D: .
CDR3: CASSLWSGVNGDIQYF
DNA: TGTGCCAGCAGTTTATGGTCGGGGGTCAATGGGGACATTCAGTACTTC

J: TRBJ1-3
size: once
V: TRBV6-5
D: .
CDR3: CASSSGTAGNTIYF
DNA: TGTGCCAGCAGTTCAGGGACGGCCGGGAACACCATATATTTT

J: TRBJ1-2
size: .
V: TRBV6-6
D: .
CDR3: CASSYSKGNYGYTF
DNA: TGTGCCAGCAGTTACTCGAAAGGAAACTATGGCTACACCTTC

J: TRBJ2-7
size: .
V: TRBV2
D: .
CDR3: CASTAVMAGEQYF
DNA: TGTGCCAGCACCGCGGTCATGGCAGGCGAGCAGTACTTC

J: TRBJ1-2
size: .
V: TRBV28
D: TRBD1
CDR3: CASSTPQGARGYTF
DNA: TGTGCCAGCAGTACCCCCCAGGGGGCGCGGGGCTACACCTTC

J: TRBJ1-3
size: few
V: TRBV7-3
D: .
CDR3: CASSLSPGPGNTIYF
DNA: TGTGCCAGCAGCTTATCACCAGGGCCTGGAAACACCATATATTTT

J: TRBJ2-7
size: .
V: TRBV6-6
D: .
CDR3: CASMGAPGEQYF
DNA: TGTGCCAGCATGGGAGCACCGGGCGAGCAGTACTTC

J: TRBJ1-2
size: .
V: TRBV9
D: .
CDR3: CASSVGFYGYTF
DNA: TGTGCCAGCAGCGTAGGGTTCTATGGCTACACCTTC

J: TRBJ1-1
size: .
V: TRBV18
D: .
CDR3: CASSPFQENTEAFF
DNA: TGTGCCAGCTCACCCTTCCAGGAGAACACTGAAGCTTTCTTT

J: TRBJ2-1
size: .
V: TRBV7-9
D: TRBD2
CDR3: CASSLAGVSYNEQFF
DNA: TGTGCCAGCAGCTTGGCGGGAGTTTCCTACAATGAGCAGTTCTTC

J: TRBJ2-7
size: .
V: TRBV18
D: .
CDR3: CASSSGVSYEQYF
DNA: TGTGCCAGCTCATCAGGGGTCTCCTACGAGCAGTACTTC

J: TRBJ2-7
size: .
V: TRBV27
D: TRBD1
CDR3: CASAKPGQGRHEQYF
DNA: TGTGCCAGCGCCAAACCGGGACAGGGTAGGCACGAGCAGTACTTC

J: TRBJ1-2
size: .
V: TRBV27
D: .
CDR3: CASSMRGGYGYTF
DNA: TGTGCCAGCAGTATGCGGGGAGGCTATGGCTACACCTTC

J: TRBJ2-7
size: .
V: TRBV20-1
D: .
CDR3: CSARDWTEQYF
DNA: TGCAGTGCTAGAGATTGGACCGAGCAGTACTTC

J: TRBJ2-2
size: .
V: TRBV18
D: TRBD1
CDR3: CASSPPEGARTGELFF
DNA: TGTGCCAGCTCACCCCCAGAGGGGGCAAGGACCGGGGAGCTGTTTTTT

J: TRBJ2-2
size: .
V: TRBV19
D: .
CDR3: CASAHDKSERFF
DNA: TGTGCCAGCGCACATGACAAATCGGAACGGTTTTTT

J: TRBJ1-1
size: .
V: TRBV7-2
D: TRBD1
CDR3: CASSPTYTTGAAFF
DNA: TGTGCCAGCAGCCCAACCTACACTACAGGGGCTGCTTTCTTT

J: TRBJ2-1
size: .
V: TRBV10-1
D: .
CDR3: CASSEGGSQRNEQFF
DNA: TGCGCCAGCAGTGAAGGTGGCTCCCAACGCAATGAGCAGTTCTTC

J: TRBJ2-5
size: .
V: TRBV10-3
D: TRBD2
CDR3: CAISGGGVRQETQYF
DNA: TGTGCCATCAGTGGGGGGGGAGTCAGGCAAGAGACCCAGTACTTC

J: TRBJ1-1
size: .
V: TRBV6-1
D: TRBD1
CDR3: CASIGKGANTEAFF
DNA: TGTGCCAGCATCGGAAAGGGGGCTAACACTGAGGCTTTCTTT

J: TRBJ2-5
size: many
V: TRBV5-1
D: .
CDR3: CASSTLTGVEETQYF
DNA: TGCGCCAGCAGCACCCTCACAGGAGTCGAAGAGACCCAGTACTTC

J: TRBJ2-7
size: .
V: TRBV6-1
D: .
CDR3: CASSAVGGWIYEQYF
DNA: TGTGCCAGCAGTGCCGTCGGCGGCTGGATCTACGAGCAGTACTTC

J: TRBJ1-5
size: .
V: TRBV25-1
D: .
CDR3: CARGRYSNQPQHF
DNA: TGTGCCAGAGGGAGGTATAGCAATCAGCCCCAGCATTTT

J: TRBJ2-7
size: .
V: TRBV4-1
D: TRBD1
CDR3: CASSQDGTGLSSYEQYF
DNA: TGCGCCAGCAGCCAAGATGGGACAGGCCTTAGCTCCTACGAGCAGTACTTC

J: TRBJ1-2
size: .
V: TRBV19
D: .
CDR3: CASSIPSGGYTF
DNA: TGTGCCAGTAGTATCCCGAGCGGTGGCTACACCTTC

J: TRBJ2-1
size: .
V: TRBV5-1
D: TRBD2
CDR3: CASSLLGDYDEQFF
DNA: TGCGCCAGCAGCTTGTTAGGGGACTACGATGAGCAGTTCTTC

J: TRBJ2-1
size: .
V: TRBV28
D: TRBD2
CDR3: CASSYYSGISYNEQFF
DNA: TGTGCCAGCAGTTATTATAGCGGGATCTCCTACAATGAGCAGTTCTTC

J: TRBJ2-1
size: .
V: TRBV5-1
D: .
CDR3: CASSLTGRSYNEQFF
DNA: TGCGCCAGCAGCTTGACAGGGCGCTCCTACAATGAGCAGTTCTTC

J: TRBJ1-2
size: .
V: TRBV5-1
D: .
CDR3: CASSLSEDKSRYGYTF
DNA: TGCGCCAGCAGCTTGAGCGAAGACAAGTCGCGCTATGGCTACACCTTC

J: TRBJ2-3
size: .
V: TRBV6-5
D: TRBD1
CDR3: CASTKRGLTTDTQYF
DNA: TGTGCCAGCACGAAAAGGGGGCTAACCACAGATACGCAGTATTTT

J: TRBJ1-5
size: .
V: TRBV19
D: .
CDR3: CASSRSFVGGNQPQHF
DNA: TGTGCCAGTAGTAGAAGTTTCGTAGGGGGCAATCAGCCCCAGCATTTT

J: TRBJ2-7
size: .
V: TRBV19
D: .
CDR3: CASSIELAYEQYF
DNA: TGTGCCAGTAGTATAGAGCTCGCATACGAGCAGTACTTC

J: TRBJ2-1
size: .
V: TRBV7-9
D: TRBD1
CDR3: CASSSQRGQVRDEQFF
DNA: TGTGCCAGCAGCTCCCAACGCGGACAGGTTCGTGATGAGCAGTTCTTC

J: TRBJ2-7
size: .
V: TRBV6-6
D: .
CDR3: CASYSRIGEQYF
DNA: TGTGCCAGCTATAGTCGGATTGGTGAGCAGTACTTC